The following is a T cell receptor beta chain sequence with its context. What it binds is not known. The selected patients with pancreatic ductal adenocarcinoma had surgery but no neoadjuvant therapy. Method: immunoSEQ multiplex PCR; TCRdb's copy keeps in-frame clones and lacks some. The data show about 11,000 clones, 75% to 90% seen once. This entry is derived from a study of T cells in pancreatic ductal adenocarcinoma. Study-wide findings and caveats: No significant tumor-blood clonality difference; means were about 0.12 and 0.073. Enrichment of CD45RO+ effector over naive T cells in tumors may bias clonality. Blood had more productive templates and 8 to 9.5-fold more unique clonotypes than tumor. Results skew toward the minority of patients with early-stage disease.

The germline CDR1 and CDR2 sequences are SGHNT and YYREEE (reference sequence). Trimming left V 4 bases short and J 6 bases short, with 16 bases between. The CDR3 is 14 amino acids. The sequenced sample was PBMCs. This receptor was identified in a human donor with pancreatic ductal adenocarcinoma. The V gene is TRBV5-4, the J gene TRBJ1-2; no firm D call. The DNA of the CDR3 is TGTGCCAGCAGCCCCGCTCTGAGTAGGGATGGCTACACCTTC. Protein product: CASSPALSRDGYTF.